What follows are 17 T cell receptor beta chains derived from one specimen sequenced in a study of blood T cell repertoires in COVID-19. Only in-frame clones appear in the TCRdb table, and some are missing; sequencing was by immunoSEQ multiplex PCR. The sample shows hundreds of thousands of clones, 90% of them seen only once. The sample comprised peripheral blood. These TCRs come from a woman under 30 with acute or convalescent COVID-19.

The gene calls are TRBV2 and TRBJ2-5; the D gene is possibly TRBD2 (6 bases). The V gene lost 1 base and the J gene lost 0 bases, with 15 bases spanning the gap. The CDR3 is made up of 17 amino acids. Germline lookup yields CDR1 SNHLY and CDR2 FYNNEI. CDR3 loop: CASSEEGRLAYQETQYF. CDR3 nucleotide sequence: TGTGCCAGCAGTGAAGAGGGGAGGCTAGCTTACCAAGAGACCCAGTACTTC.

The genes are TRBV12-3 or TRBV12-4 and TRBJ1-2, with 12 positions matching TRBD1. This CDR3 has 13 amino acids. The junction had 8 bases not matched to a gene; V was cut back by 5 bases and J by 13 bases. CDR3 in DNA: TGTGCCAGCAGTCTAAGGGACAGGGGGCCTGTCACCTTC. Its translation: CASSLRDRGPVTF.

This chain links TRBV3-1 (or the pseudogene TRBV3-2) with TRBJ1-2; tentative D call: TRBD1 (6 bases). The germline V and J ends were trimmed by 4 bases and 4 bases, with 16 bases remaining between them. The CDR3 covers 15 residues. Germline lookup yields CDR1 LGHDT and CDR2 YNNKEL (reference sequence). CDR3 protein: CASSLLRTAFYGYTF. The CDR3 DNA reads as TGTGCCAGCAGCCTTCTTAGGACAGCCTTCTATGGCTACACCTTC.

The rearrangement uses TRBV24-1 and TRBJ1-5; D unclear. The CDR3 has 16 amino acids. The germline V and J ends were trimmed by 2 bases and 0 bases, with 10 bases remaining between them. CDR1 is KGHDR, CDR2 SFDVKD, per germline. CDR3 bases: TGTGCCACCAGTGATTCCCTCGACATTAGCAATCAGCCCCAGCATTTT. Protein sequence: CATSDSLDISNQPQHF.

This clone was seen once. The chain is built from TRBV21-1 and TRBJ1-2; the table calls TRBD1, which could not be checked here. TRBV21-1 represents a pseudogene. This CDR3 contains 15 residues. CDR3 DNA sequence: TGTGCCAGCTTCATAGGGACAGTCTCTAACTATGGCTACACCTTC. This gives the protein CASFIGTVSNYGYTF.

The chain links TRBV12-3 or TRBV12-4 to TRBJ2-1, with D uncertain. This CDR3 is 11 amino acids long. V gave up 3 bases and J gave up 8 bases, with 5 bases separating them. CDR3 loop: CASSFPDEQFF. The CDR3 coding sequence is TGTGCCAGCAGTTTCCCAGATGAGCAGTTCTTC.

CDR3 loop: CASSGGLGNQPQHF. The CDR3 DNA is TGTGCCAGTTCCGGGGGGCTGGGCAATCAGCCCCAGCATTTT. The rearrangement links TRBV19 to TRBJ1-5, with TRBD1 as a possible D gene (6 bases). The CDR3 runs to 14 residues. V gave up 8 bases and J gave up 2 bases, with 13 bases separating them. Per germline, CDR1 LNHDA and CDR2 SQIVND (reference sequence).

In its sample, this clone was seen a few times. The chain has TRBV30 and TRBJ1-2, with TRBD1 identical over 7 bases. Losses at the gene ends were 3 bases for V and 2 bases for J; bases not matched to a gene: 6. The V gene's germline CDR1 is GTSNPN and CDR2 SVGIG (reference sequence). The CDR3 consists of 14 residues. The CDR3 DNA reads as TGTGCCTGGAGGCCGGGACAGCAGAACTATGGCTACACCTTC. Its translation: CAWRPGQQNYGYTF.

The J gene is TRBJ1-1, the V gene TRBV4-3; D might be TRBD1 (6 bases). Trimming took 6 bases from V and 7 from J, leaving 15 bases between them. Per the germline V gene, CDR1 is LGHNA and CDR2 is YSLEER. CDR3 size: 13 residues. The CDR3 is CASSRQVFNEAFF. Here the CDR3 DNA reads TGCGCCAGCAGTCGACAGGTATTTAATGAAGCTTTCTTT.

The rearrangement joins TRBV30 to TRBJ1-1, with D perhaps matching TRBD1 (6 bases). This CDR3 region has 15 residues. Trimming pared 2 bases from V and 6 bases from J, leaving 19 bases between. Germline CDR1 is GTSNPN and CDR2 is SVGIG (reference sequence). Here the CDR3 DNA reads TGTGCCTGGAGTATGAACAGGGTCTTAATATCTGAAGCTTTCTTT. The encoded protein is CAWSMNRVLISEAFF.

This clone was observed once. This rearrangement joins TRBV7-6 to TRBJ2-1; the D gene is possibly TRBD1 (7 bases). V lost 5 bases and J 0 bases, leaving 20 bases between the germline ends. Germline CDR1 reads SGHVS; CDR2 reads FNYEAQ. The CDR3 consists of 18 residues. This CDR3 is CASSQRGPGLSSYNEQFF. In nucleotides, the CDR3 is TGTGCCAGCAGCCAGAGGGGGCCGGGACTCAGCTCCTACAATGAGCAGTTCTTC. Full variable domain (rest looked up from reference TRBV7-6 and TRBJ2-1): GAGVSQSPRYKVTKRGQDVALRCDPISGHVSLYWYRQALGQGPEFLTYFNYEAQQDKSGLPNDRFSAERPEGSISTLTIQRTEQRDSAMYRCASSQRGPGLSSYNEQFFGPGTRLTVL.

CDR3 region: CATERGQNEQFF. The CDR3 bases are TGTGCCACCGAACGCGGCCAGAATGAGCAGTTCTTC. This chain joins TRBV24-1 and TRBJ2-1; D gene uncertain. Trimming pared 9 bases from V and 7 bases from J, leaving 12 bases between. Germline CDR1 reads KGHDR; CDR2 reads SFDVKD. This CDR3 is 12 amino acids long.

J is TRBJ1-4 and V is TRBV30; 7 bases agree with TRBD1. From germline, CDR1 is GTSNPN and CDR2 SVGIG (reference sequence). The V segment lost 0 bases and the J segment 5 bases; nucleotides outside the gene matches: 12. The CDR3 covers 17 residues. CDR3 sequence reads: CAWSVLQTGPINEKLFF. Written as DNA, the CDR3 is TGTGCCTGGAGTGTACTTCAGACAGGGCCGATAAATGAAAAACTGTTTTTT.

The sample holds a few counts of this clone. The CDR3 bases are TGTGCCAGCCAGGCCGCCCCAGGGATGAACACTGAAGCTTTCTTT. Translated, it gives CASQAAPGMNTEAFF. This sequence joins TRBV9 and TRBJ1-1; D is perhaps TRBD1 (5 bases). The germline V gene has CDR1 SGDLS and CDR2 YYNGEE. This CDR3 region has 15 residues. Between the trimmed V and J ends, which lost 7 bases and 0 bases, there was a span of 16 bases.

The chain links TRBV6-1 to TRBJ2-1; the D is unclear. The CDR3 sequence is 16 residues long. From germline, CDR1 is MNHNS and CDR2 SASEGT. The V end was cut by 1 base, the J end by 0 bases, with 10 bases between. The CDR3 DNA follows: TGTGCCAGCAGTGAAGGCCCTAGAGCCTCCTACAATGAGCAGTTCTTC. Amino acids: CASSEGPRASYNEQFF.

This chain uses TRBV30 with TRBJ1-1, with D possibly TRBD1 on 5 matching bases. The V gene's germline CDR1 is GTSNPN and CDR2 SVGIG (reference sequence). This CDR3 is 12 amino acids long. The germline V and J ends were trimmed by 7 bases and 0 bases, with 9 bases remaining between them. The CDR3 reads CALTVLNTEAFF. In DNA, the CDR3 is TGTGCCTTGACAGTCCTGAACACTGAAGCTTTCTTT.

This clone was detected only a few times. The V and J genes are TRBV5-1 and TRBJ1-1; perhaps TRBD1 as D (5 bases). The CDR3 consists of 16 residues. CDR1 is SGHRS and CDR2 is YFSETQ in the germline V gene. The V gene lost 0 bases and the J gene lost 0 bases, with 12 bases spanning the gap. In nucleotides, the CDR3 is TGCGCCAGCAGCTTGGCCAAGGGGAACCTGAACACTGAAGCTTTCTTT. Encoded protein: CASSLAKGNLNTEAFF.